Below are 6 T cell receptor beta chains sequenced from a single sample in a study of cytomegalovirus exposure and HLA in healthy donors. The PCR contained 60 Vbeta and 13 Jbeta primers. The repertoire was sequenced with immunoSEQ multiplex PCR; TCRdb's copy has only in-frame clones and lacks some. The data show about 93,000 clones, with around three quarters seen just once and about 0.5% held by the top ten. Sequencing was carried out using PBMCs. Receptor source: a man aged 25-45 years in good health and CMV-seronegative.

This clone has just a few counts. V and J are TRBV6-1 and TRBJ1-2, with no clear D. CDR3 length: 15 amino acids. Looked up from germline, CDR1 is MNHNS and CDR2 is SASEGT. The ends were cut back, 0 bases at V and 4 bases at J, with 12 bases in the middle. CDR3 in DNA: TGTGCCAGCAGTGAAGCGGTGAGCGAGAGCTATGGCTACACCTTC. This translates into CASSEAVSESYGYTF.

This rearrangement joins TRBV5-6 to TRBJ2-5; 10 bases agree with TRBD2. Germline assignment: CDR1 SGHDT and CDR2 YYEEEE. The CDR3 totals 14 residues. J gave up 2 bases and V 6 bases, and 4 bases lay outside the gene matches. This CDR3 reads CASKGLANQETQYF. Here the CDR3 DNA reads TGTGCCAGCAAGGGACTAGCGAATCAAGAGACCCAGTACTTC.

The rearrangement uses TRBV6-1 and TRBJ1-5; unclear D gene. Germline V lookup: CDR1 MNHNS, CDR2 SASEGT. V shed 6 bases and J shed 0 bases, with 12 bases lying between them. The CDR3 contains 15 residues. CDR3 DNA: TGTGCCAGCAGGGATCCGACGGGTAGCAATCAGCCCCAGCATTTT. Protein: CASRDPTGSNQPQHF.

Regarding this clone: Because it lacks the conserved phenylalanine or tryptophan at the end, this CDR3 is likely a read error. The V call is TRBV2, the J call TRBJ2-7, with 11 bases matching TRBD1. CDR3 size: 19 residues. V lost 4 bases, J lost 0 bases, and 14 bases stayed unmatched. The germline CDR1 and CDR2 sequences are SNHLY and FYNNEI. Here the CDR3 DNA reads TGTGCCAGCAGTGCTTTTTGGACAGGGGGCCTGGGGCACTCCTACGAGCAGTACCTC. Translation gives CASSAFWTGGLGHSYEQYL.

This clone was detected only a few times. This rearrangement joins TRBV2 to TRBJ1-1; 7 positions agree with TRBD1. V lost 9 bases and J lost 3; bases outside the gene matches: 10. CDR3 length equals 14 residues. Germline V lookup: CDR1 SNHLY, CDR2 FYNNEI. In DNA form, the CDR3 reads TGTGCCAGGGGGACAGTGAAGGCGTACACTGAAGCTTTCTTT. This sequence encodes CARGTVKAYTEAFF.

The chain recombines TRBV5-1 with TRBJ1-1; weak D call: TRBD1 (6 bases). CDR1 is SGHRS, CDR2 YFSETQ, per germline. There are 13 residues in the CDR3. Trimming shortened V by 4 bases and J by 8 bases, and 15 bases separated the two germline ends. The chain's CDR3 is CASSLGHGGEAFF. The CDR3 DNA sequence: TGCGCCAGCAGCCTGGGACATGGTGGGGAAGCTTTCTTT.